This TCR beta chain was sequenced in a study of cytomegalovirus exposure and HLA in healthy donors. Findings of the study overall: With later analysis, a missense DCLRE1C variant became linked to TCR beta V- and J-gene trimming. Indistinguishable V segments, including TRBV6-2 and TRBV6-3, were excluded. The authors listed approximately 150 TCR beta chains as cytomegalovirus-associated. In most subjects, TCR beta sequences reportedly gave accurate predictions of HLA-A and HLA-B alleles.

This CDR3 has 15 residues. Trimming removed 0 bases from V and 6 bases from J, with 13 bases in between. The V gene's germline CDR1 is SGDLS and CDR2 YYNGEE. Comment on this clone: Antigen: not known.

Amplification used 60 Vbeta primers and 13 Jbeta primers. Libraries were prepared by immunoSEQ multiplex PCR; TCRdb keeps only in-frame clonotypes and omits some of them. This repertoire shows about 85,000 clones, under 90% found once; its top ten account for approximately 30%. V is TRBV9 and J is TRBJ2-1; a weak D match, TRBD2 (5 bases). The receptor was isolated from a man aged 45-60 years in good health and CMV-seropositive. Material for sequencing was PBMCs. For the CDR3, the DNA is TGTGCCAGCAGCGTAGGGCTAGCAGACCCCAATGAGCAGTTCTTC. Translation: CASSVGLADPNEQFF.